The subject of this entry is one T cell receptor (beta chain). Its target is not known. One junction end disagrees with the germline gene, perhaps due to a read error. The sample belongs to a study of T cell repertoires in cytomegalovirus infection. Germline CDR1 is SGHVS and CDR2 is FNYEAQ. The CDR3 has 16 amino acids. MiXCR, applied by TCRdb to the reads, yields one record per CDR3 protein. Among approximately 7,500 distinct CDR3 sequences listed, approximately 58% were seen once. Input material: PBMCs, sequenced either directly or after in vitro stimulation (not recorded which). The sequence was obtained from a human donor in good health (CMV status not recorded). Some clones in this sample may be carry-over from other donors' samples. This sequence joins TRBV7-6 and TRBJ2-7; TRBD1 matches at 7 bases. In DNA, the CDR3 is TGTGCCAGCCTCTTAGGACCACAGGGGATCTCCTACGATCAGTCCTTC. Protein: CASLLGPQGISYDQSF.